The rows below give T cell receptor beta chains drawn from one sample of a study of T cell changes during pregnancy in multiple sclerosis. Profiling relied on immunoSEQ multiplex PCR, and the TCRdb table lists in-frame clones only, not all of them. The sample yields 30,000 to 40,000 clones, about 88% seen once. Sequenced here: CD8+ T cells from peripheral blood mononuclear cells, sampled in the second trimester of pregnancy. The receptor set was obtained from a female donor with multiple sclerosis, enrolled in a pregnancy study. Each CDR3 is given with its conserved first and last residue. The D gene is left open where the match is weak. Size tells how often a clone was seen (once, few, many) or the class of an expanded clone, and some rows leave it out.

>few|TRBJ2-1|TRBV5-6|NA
CASTYQGMDEQFF
TGTGCCAGCACCTACCAGGGGATGGATGAGCAGTTCTTC
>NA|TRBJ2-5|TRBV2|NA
CASSAPWLRGETQYF
TGTGCCAGCAGTGCCCCCTGGCTTAGGGGAGAGACCCAGTACTTC
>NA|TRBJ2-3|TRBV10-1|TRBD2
CASSESGTSGLTSTDTQYF
TGCGCCAGCAGTGAGTCAGGGACTAGCGGTTTAACTAGCACAGATACGCAGTATTTT
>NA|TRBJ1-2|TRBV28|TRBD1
CASSLFRRAGGNYGYTF
TGTGCCAGCAGTTTATTTCGCCGAGCAGGGGGCAACTATGGCTACACCTTC
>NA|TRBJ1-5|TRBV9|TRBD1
CASSADRGLSQPQHF
TGTGCCAGCAGCGCGGACAGGGGGCTAAGTCAGCCCCAGCATTTT
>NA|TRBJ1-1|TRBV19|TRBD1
CASRTGGGTEAFF
TGTGCCAGTAGGACAGGGGGAGGCACTGAAGCTTTCTTT
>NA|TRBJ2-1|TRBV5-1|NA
CASSSAYNEQFF
TGCGCCAGCAGCTCTGCCTACAATGAGCAGTTCTTC
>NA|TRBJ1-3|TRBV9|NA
CASSPGADSGNTIYF
TGTGCCAGCAGCCCTGGGGCAGACTCTGGAAACACCATATATTTT
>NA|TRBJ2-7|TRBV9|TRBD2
CASSVGAGVAYEQYF
TGTGCCAGCAGCGTCGGGGCGGGAGTAGCCTACGAGCAGTACTTC
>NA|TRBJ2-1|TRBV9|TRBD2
CASSTFPGGPVNEQFF
TGTGCCAGCAGCACCTTCCCGGGAGGGCCGGTCAATGAGCAGTTCTTC
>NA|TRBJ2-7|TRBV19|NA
CVTNPPLELYEQYF
TGTGTCACCAACCCCCCACTAGAGCTCTACGAGCAGTACTTC
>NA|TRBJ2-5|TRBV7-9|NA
CASSSLGQQETQYF
TGTGCCAGCAGCTCCCTAGGACAACAAGAGACCCAGTACTTC
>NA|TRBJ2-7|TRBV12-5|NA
CASGTGLYEQYF
TGTGCTAGTGGGACAGGTCTGTACGAGCAGTACTTC
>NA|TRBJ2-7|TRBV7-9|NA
CASSLERRSDYEQYF
TGTGCCAGCAGCTTAGAGCGACGGTCTGACTACGAGCAGTACTTC
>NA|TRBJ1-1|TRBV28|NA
CASSEQGEENTEAFF
TGTGCCAGCAGTGAACAGGGAGAGGAAAACACTGAAGCTTTCTTT
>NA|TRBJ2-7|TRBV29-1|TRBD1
CSVEGQLPYEQYF
TGCAGCGTTGAGGGACAGCTACCTTACGAGCAGTACTTC
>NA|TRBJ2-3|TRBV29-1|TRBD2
CSVGRAGRTDTQYF
TGCAGCGTTGGCAGAGCGGGACGCACAGATACGCAGTATTTT
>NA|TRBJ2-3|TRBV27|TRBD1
CASSVGTGRTDTQYF
TGTGCCAGCAGTGTCGGGACAGGGAGGACAGATACGCAGTATTTT
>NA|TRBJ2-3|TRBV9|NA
CASSALDSMGEDTQYF
TGTGCCAGCAGCGCCCTCGACTCCATGGGAGAAGATACGCAGTATTTT
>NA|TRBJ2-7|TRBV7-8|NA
CASSPNRDYEQYF
TGTGCCAGCAGCCCAAACCGGGACTACGAGCAGTACTTC
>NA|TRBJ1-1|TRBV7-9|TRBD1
CASSPPGTVNTEAFF
TGTGCCAGCAGCCCCCCCGGGACAGTGAACACTGAAGCTTTCTTT
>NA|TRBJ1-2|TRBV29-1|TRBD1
CSATDRGNYGYTF
TGCAGCGCCACGGACAGGGGGAACTATGGCTACACCTTC
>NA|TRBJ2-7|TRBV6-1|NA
CASSEVYRDYEQYF
TGTGCCAGCAGTGAAGTCTACAGGGACTACGAGCAGTACTTC
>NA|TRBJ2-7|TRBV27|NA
CASSMGLGDYEQYF
TGTGCCAGCAGTATGGGACTGGGGGACTACGAGCAGTACTTC
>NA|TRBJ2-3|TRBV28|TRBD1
CASSSELPGQGYTDTQYF
TGTGCCAGCAGCTCCGAACTACCGGGACAGGGGTATACAGATACGCAGTATTTT
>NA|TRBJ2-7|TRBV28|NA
CASSPPRTPNPYEQYF
TGTGCCAGCAGTCCCCCCCGGACTCCAAACCCTTACGAGCAGTACTTC
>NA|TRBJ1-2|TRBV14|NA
CASSPTGTRLNGYTF
TGTGCCAGCAGCCCAACCGGGACAAGACTGAATGGCTACACCTTC
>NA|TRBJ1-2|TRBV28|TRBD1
CASSPGQRDYGYTF
TGTGCCAGCAGCCCGGGACAGCGGGACTATGGCTACACCTTC
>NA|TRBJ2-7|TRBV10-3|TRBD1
CAISDNRGSYEQYF
TGTGCCATCAGTGATAACAGGGGCTCCTACGAGCAGTACTTC
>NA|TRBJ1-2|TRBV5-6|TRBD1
CASSGGQGALYGYTF
TGTGCCAGCAGCGGAGGACAGGGGGCCCTCTATGGCTACACCTTC
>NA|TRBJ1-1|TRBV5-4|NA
CASSRRENTEAFF
TGTGCCAGCAGTCGCAGGGAGAACACTGAAGCTTTCTTT
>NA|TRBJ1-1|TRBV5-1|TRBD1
CASSPRGRTGKNTEAFF
TGCGCCAGCAGCCCGAGGGGGCGGACAGGGAAAAACACTGAAGCTTTCTTT
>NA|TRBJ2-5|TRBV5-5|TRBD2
CASSRGLGLVAQYF
TGTGCCAGCAGCCGGGGACTAGGATTGGTGGCCCAGTACTTC
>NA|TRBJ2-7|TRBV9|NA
CASSATGYEQYF
TGTGCCAGCAGCGCCACAGGTTACGAGCAGTACTTC
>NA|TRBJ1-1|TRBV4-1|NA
CASSSGRTEAFF
TGCGCCAGCAGCTCCGGGAGAACTGAAGCTTTCTTT
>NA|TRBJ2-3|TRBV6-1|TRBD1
CASSEIDRVRDTQYF
TGTGCCAGCAGCGAGATAGACAGGGTTAGAGATACGCAGTATTTT
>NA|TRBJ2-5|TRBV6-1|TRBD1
CASSPGTGVETQYF
TGTGCCAGCAGTCCCGGGACAGGGGTTGAGACCCAGTACTTC
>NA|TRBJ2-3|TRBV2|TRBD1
CASSGPGTGDTQYF
TGTGCCAGCAGTGGACCCGGGACAGGAGATACGCAGTATTTT
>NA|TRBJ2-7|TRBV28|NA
CASSFGVIRLSYEQYF
TGTGCCAGCAGTTTCGGGGTAATTCGATTGTCCTACGAGCAGTACTTC
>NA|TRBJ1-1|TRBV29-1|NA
CSVLSPSGLTGGTEAFF
TGCAGCGTTCTAAGCCCTTCGGGACTCACCGGAGGCACTGAAGCTTTCTTT
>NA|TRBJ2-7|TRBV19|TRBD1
CASSVQGVINEQYF
TGTGCCAGTAGTGTACAGGGGGTAATCAACGAGCAGTACTTC
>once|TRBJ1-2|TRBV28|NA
CASSFRAGSYGYTF
TGTGCCAGCAGTTTCAGGGCCGGGAGCTATGGCTACACCTTC
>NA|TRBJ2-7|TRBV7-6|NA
CASSPGEGGYEQYF
TGTGCCAGCAGCCCGGGGGAGGGGGGATACGAGCAGTACTTC
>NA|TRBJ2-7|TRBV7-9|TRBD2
CASSPRGEEQYF
TGTGCCAGCAGCCCCCGGGGGGAGGAGCAGTACTTC
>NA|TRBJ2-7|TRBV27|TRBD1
CASRKGQGLYEQYF
TGTGCCAGCAGGAAGGGACAGGGATTATACGAGCAGTACTTC
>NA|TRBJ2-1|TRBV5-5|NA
CASSLLLLSEQFF
TGTGCCAGCAGCTTACTTTTGCTGAGTGAGCAGTTCTTC
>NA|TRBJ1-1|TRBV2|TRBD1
CASSEEGAWATGVVVTEAFF
TGTGCCAGCAGTGAAGAGGGGGCTTGGGCCACAGGGGTGGTGGTCACTGAAGCTTTCTTT
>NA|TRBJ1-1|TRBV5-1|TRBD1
CASSLTGGGSTEAFF
TGCGCCAGCAGCTTAACAGGGGGTGGATCGACTGAAGCTTTCTTT